This T cell receptor beta chain was sequenced during a study of blood T cell repertoires in COVID-19. The protocol was immunoSEQ multiplex PCR, while the TCRdb copy is restricted to in-frame clones and leaves out a portion. The sample has roughly 80,000 clones, approximately 87% seen once. Germline V lookup: CDR1 SGHNT, CDR2 YYREEE (reference sequence). The CDR3 contains 14 residues. Trimming cost V 0 bases and J 7 bases; bases outside gene matches: 2. The chain links TRBV5-4 to TRBJ2-1; TRBD1 matches 9 bases. The source is a man older than 75 in a cohort sampled during active COVID-19. Source material: peripheral blood. CDR3 sequence reads: CASSLVGTGNEQFF. The CDR3 DNA is TGTGCCAGCAGCTTGGTGGGGACAGGGAATGAGCAGTTCTTC.